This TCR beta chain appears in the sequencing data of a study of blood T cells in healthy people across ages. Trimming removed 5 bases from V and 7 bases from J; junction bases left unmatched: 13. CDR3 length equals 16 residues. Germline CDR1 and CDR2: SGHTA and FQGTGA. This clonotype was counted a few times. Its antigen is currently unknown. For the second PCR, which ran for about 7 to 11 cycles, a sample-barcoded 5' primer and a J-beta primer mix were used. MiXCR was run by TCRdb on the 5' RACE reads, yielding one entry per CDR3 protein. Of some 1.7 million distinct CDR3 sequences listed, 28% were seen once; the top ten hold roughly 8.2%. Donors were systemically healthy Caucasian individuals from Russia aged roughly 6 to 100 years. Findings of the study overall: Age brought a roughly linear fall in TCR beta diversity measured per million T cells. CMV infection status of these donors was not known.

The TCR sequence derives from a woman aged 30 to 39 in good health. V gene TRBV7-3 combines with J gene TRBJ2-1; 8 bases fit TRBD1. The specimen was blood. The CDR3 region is CASSPEDRAPSNEQFF. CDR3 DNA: TGTGCCAGCAGCCCGGAGGACAGGGCCCCTTCAAATGAGCAGTTCTTC.